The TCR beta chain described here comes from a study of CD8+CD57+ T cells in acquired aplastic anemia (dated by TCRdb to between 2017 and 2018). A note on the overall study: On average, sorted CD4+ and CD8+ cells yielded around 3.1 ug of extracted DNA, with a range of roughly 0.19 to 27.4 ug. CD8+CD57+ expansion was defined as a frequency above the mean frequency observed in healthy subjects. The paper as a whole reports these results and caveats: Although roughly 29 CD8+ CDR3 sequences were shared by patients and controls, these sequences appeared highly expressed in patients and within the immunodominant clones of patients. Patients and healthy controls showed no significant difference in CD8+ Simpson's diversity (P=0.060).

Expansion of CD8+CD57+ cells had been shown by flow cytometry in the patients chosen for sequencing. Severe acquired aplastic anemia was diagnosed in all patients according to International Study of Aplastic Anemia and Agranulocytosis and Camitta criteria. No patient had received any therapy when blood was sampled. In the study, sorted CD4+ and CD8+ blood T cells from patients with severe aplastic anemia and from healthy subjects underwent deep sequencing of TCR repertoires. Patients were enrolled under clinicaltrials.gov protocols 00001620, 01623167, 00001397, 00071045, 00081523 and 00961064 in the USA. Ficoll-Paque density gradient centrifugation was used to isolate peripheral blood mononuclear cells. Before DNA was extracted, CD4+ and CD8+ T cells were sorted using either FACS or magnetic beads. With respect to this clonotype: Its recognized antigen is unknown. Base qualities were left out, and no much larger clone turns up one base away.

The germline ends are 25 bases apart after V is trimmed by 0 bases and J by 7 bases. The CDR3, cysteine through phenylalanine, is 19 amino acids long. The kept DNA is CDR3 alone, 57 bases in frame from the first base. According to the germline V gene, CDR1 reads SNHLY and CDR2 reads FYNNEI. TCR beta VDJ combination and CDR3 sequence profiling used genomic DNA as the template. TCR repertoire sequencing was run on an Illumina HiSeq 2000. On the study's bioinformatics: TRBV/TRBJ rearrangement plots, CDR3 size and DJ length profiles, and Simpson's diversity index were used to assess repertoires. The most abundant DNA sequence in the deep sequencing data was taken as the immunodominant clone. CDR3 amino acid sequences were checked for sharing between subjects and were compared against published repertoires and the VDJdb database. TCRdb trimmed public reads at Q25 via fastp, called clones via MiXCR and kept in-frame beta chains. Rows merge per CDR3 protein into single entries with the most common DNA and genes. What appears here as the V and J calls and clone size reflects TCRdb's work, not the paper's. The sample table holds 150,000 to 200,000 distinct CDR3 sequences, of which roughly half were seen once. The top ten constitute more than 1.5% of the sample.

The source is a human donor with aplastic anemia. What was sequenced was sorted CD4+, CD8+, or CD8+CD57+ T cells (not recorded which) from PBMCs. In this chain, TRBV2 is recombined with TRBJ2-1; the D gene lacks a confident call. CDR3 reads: CASSEALRWQPNLGNEQFF. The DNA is TGTGCCAGCAGTGAAGCGCTAAGGTGGCAGCCTAATCTTGGGAATGAGCAGTTCTTC.